This is a list of T cell receptor beta chains from one sample in a study of early T cells in non-severe SARS-CoV-2 infection. TCRdb recomputed calls from the 5' RACE reads with MiXCR, one row per CDR3 protein. The table lists fewer than 50,000 distinct CDR3 sequences, roughly 7% of them singletons, with 8.3% in the top ten. Sequences were obtained from whole blood. The receptors here all came from an adult who was a healthcare worker with PCR-confirmed SARS-CoV-2 infection or an uninfected control (not recorded which). Both conserved end residues are part of each CDR3. Each record gives: CDR3 length, D gene, clone size, J gene, V gene, CDR3 protein, CDR3 DNA. A D gene is named only where the DNA matches it firmly. Size values are once, few and many counts, or a class for expanded clones, and some rows have none.

13 | . | . | TRBJ1-1 | TRBV6-2/TRBV6-3 | CASSYSMYTEAFF | TGTGCCAGCAGTTACTCGATGTACACTGAAGCTTTCTTT
13 | . | . | TRBJ1-5 | TRBV2 | CASSEGVQQPQHF | TGTGCCAGCAGTGAAGGGGTGCAACAGCCCCAGCATTTT
14 | TRBD1 | many | TRBJ2-1 | TRBV12-5 | CASGLGTGVNEQFF | TGTGCTAGTGGTTTGGGGACAGGGGTTAATGAGCAGTTCTTC
17 | . | many | TRBJ1-6 | TRBV11-2 | CASSLGVLGTYNSPLHF | TGTGCCAGCAGCTTAGGGGTACTTGGTACCTATAATTCACCCCTCCACTTT
15 | . | many | TRBJ1-5 | TRBV6-6 | CASSYSGGTSQPQHF | TGTGCCAGCAGTTACTCGGGAGGTACGAGTCAGCCCCAGCATTTT
17 | TRBD2 | . | TRBJ2-3 | TRBV7-3 | CASSARTSFGERDTQYF | TGTGCCAGCAGCGCGAGGACTAGCTTTGGGGAAAGAGATACGCAGTATTTT
16 | . | few | TRBJ1-2 | TRBV29-1 | CSVTDRILIHNYGYTF | TGCAGCGTCACGGACAGAATCTTAATCCATAACTATGGCTACACCTTC
16 | TRBD1 | many | TRBJ1-1 | TRBV20-1 | CSARPPGGRMNTEAFF | TGCAGTGCTAGACCTCCAGGGGGCCGGATGAACACTGAAGCTTTCTTT
18 | TRBD1 | many | TRBJ2-7 | TRBV19 | CARYTRDRVYILGYEQYF | TGTGCCAGATACACCCGGGACAGGGTATACATTTTGGGCTACGAGCAGTACTTC
16 | TRBD2 | . | TRBJ2-5 | TRBV7-8 | CASSFVPSGGQETQYF | TGTGCCAGCAGCTTCGTCCCTAGCGGGGGGCAAGAGACCCAGTACTTC
15 | . | many | TRBJ2-7 | TRBV24-1 | CATSDYRVWPEEQYF | TGTGCCACCAGTGATTACAGGGTTTGGCCTGAAGAGCAGTACTTC
17 | . | few | TRBJ2-3 | TRBV4-1 | CASSHTLQGGDGDTQYF | TGCGCCAGCAGCCACACCCTTCAGGGGGGGGATGGAGATACGCAGTATTTT
16 | TRBD1 | many | TRBJ1-2 | TRBV20-1 | CSANPRSSDRGYGYTF | TGCAGTGCTAACCCTCGTTCTTCCGACAGGGGTTATGGCTACACCTTC
11 | . | many | TRBJ1-1 | TRBV5-6 | CASSLYHEAFF | TGTGCCAGCAGCTTGTATCATGAAGCTTTCTTT
12 | . | many | TRBJ2-1 | TRBV4-2 | CASSQVKEEQFF | TGTGCCAGCAGCCAAGTAAAAGAGGAGCAGTTCTTC
14 | . | few | TRBJ2-7 | TRBV28 | CATQGGLSLGEQYF | TGTGCCACTCAGGGTGGATTATCTTTGGGGGAGCAGTACTTC
13 | . | . | TRBJ2-5 | TRBV18 | CASSERHQETQYF | TGTGCCAGCTCCGAACGCCACCAAGAGACCCAGTACTTC
14 | . | many | TRBJ2-7 | TRBV28 | CASSLSPPSYEQYF | TGTGCCAGCAGTTTATCCCCTCCCTCCTACGAGCAGTACTTC
14 | . | few | TRBJ1-3 | TRBV29-1 | CSVAATGSLDTIYF | TGCAGCGTTGCCGCCACAGGGTCTTTGGACACCATATATTTT
13 | . | . | TRBJ1-1 | TRBV6-2/TRBV6-3 | CASSRGHNTEAFF | TGTGCCAGCAGTCGTGGACACAACACTGAAGCTTTCTTT
11 | TRBD2 | . | TRBJ2-1 | TRBV29-1 | CSGSGYLEQFF | TGCAGTGGTAGCGGGTATCTTGAGCAGTTCTTC
14 | . | . | TRBJ2-7 | TRBV28 | CASSTLDSPKGQYF | TGTGCCAGCAGCACCCTGGACAGCCCTAAGGGGCAGTACTTC
14 | . | many | TRBJ2-3 | TRBV10-2 | CASSSEGPWDTQYF | TGCGCCAGCAGTTCAGAGGGCCCCTGGGATACGCAGTATTTT
10 | . | few | TRBJ2-1 | TRBV20-1 | CSARENEQFF | TGCAGTGCTAGAGAAAATGAGCAGTTCTTC
12 | . | many | TRBJ1-1 | TRBV2 | CASIRVRTEAFF | TGTGCCAGCATAAGGGTCCGCACTGAAGCTTTCTTT
13 | . | many | TRBJ1-4 | TRBV29-1 | CSVPGATNEKLFF | TGCAGCGTCCCAGGCGCAACTAATGAAAAACTGTTTTTT
12 | . | . | TRBJ2-3 | TRBV20-1 | CSGLGGTDTQYF | TGCAGTGGCTTGGGTGGCACAGATACGCAGTATTTT
14 | . | few | TRBJ2-2 | TRBV5-5 | CASSLGVAVGELFF | TGTGCCAGCAGCTTGGGGGTCGCTGTCGGGGAGCTGTTTTTT
15 | . | few | TRBJ2-3 | TRBV13 | CASSNLGDGTDTQYF | TGTGCCAGCAGCAACCTGGGGGACGGCACAGATACGCAGTATTTT
16 | TRBD2 | few | TRBJ2-3 | TRBV6-2/TRBV6-3 | CASSSASGGTTDTQYF | TGTGCCAGCAGTTCTGCTAGCGGGGGGACTACAGATACGCAGTATTTT
14 | TRBD1 | many | TRBJ1-1 | TRBV9 | CASSPDRGDTEAFF | TGTGCCAGCAGCCCCGACAGGGGTGACACTGAAGCTTTCTTT
14 | . | few | TRBJ1-3 | TRBV7-9 | CASSLLMGGNTIYF | TGTGCCAGCAGCTTACTGATGGGTGGAAACACCATATATTTT
13 | . | many | TRBJ2-7 | TRBV7-2 | CASSLAVDYEQYF | TGTGCCAGCAGCTTAGCTGTCGACTACGAGCAGTACTTC
13 | . | many | TRBJ1-2 | TRBV14 | CASSKRARSGYTF | TGTGCCAGCAGTAAACGGGCCAGGTCTGGCTACACCTTC
15 | TRBD2 | few | TRBJ2-7 | TRBV4-2 | CASSQEFAGGVEQYF | TGTGCCAGCAGCCAAGAGTTTGCGGGGGGGGTCGAGCAGTACTTC
15 | . | many | TRBJ1-2 | TRBV19 | CASSIWDTTNYGYTF | TGTGCCAGTAGTATTTGGGACACCACTAACTATGGCTACACCTTC
14 | . | few | TRBJ1-1 | TRBV7-6 | CASSLDGELTEAFF | TGTGCCAGCAGCTTAGACGGGGAGTTGACTGAAGCTTTCTTT
15 | . | . | TRBJ1-4 | TRBV20-1 | CSAGRLLPTNEKLFF | TGCAGTGCTGGCCGTCTCCTTCCAACTAATGAAAAACTGTTTTTT
13 | TRBD1 | many | TRBJ1-2 | TRBV12-3/TRBV12-4 | CASSLYRGYGYTF | TGTGCCAGCAGTCTCTACAGGGGCTATGGCTACACCTTC
13 | . | few | TRBJ1-1 | TRBV6-5 | CASSYPKTGEAFF | TGTGCCAGCAGTTACCCTAAGACAGGAGAGGCTTTCTTT
13 | . | many | TRBJ1-5 | TRBV5-1 | CASSLDSNQPQHF | TGCGCCAGCAGCTTGGATAGCAATCAGCCCCAGCATTTT
15 | TRBD1 | few | TRBJ2-7 | TRBV14 | CASSQEVRGSYEQYF | TGTGCCAGCAGCCAAGAGGTCAGGGGGTCCTACGAGCAGTACTTC
13 | . | . | TRBJ2-7 | TRBV29-1 | CSVGGGTYYEQYF | TGCAGCGTTGGGGGTGGGACCTACTACGAGCAGTACTTC
16 | . | few | TRBJ2-2 | TRBV20-1 | CSARPPGTPNTGELFF | TGCAGTGCTAGACCCCCCGGGACACCGAACACCGGGGAGCTGTTTTTT
14 | . | many | TRBJ2-3 | TRBV29-1 | CSVRSFGSTDTQYF | TGCAGCGTTCGGAGCTTCGGGTCCACAGATACGCAGTATTTT
16 | . | many | TRBJ2-3 | TRBV12-3/TRBV12-4 | CASTLRTYSITDTQYF | TGTGCCAGCACCCTGAGGACTTACTCAATTACAGATACGCAGTATTTT
14 | . | many | TRBJ2-7 | TRBV25-1 | CASRENQRTYEQYF | TGTGCCAGCAGGGAAAATCAGCGAACCTACGAGCAGTACTTC
14 | . | . | TRBJ2-5 | TRBV19 | CASSIDPSRETQYF | TGTGCCAGTAGTATAGATCCCAGCAGGGAGACCCAGTACTTC
18 | TRBD2 | . | TRBJ2-3 | TRBV4-2 | CASSQVGLAGGRADTQYF | TGTGCCAGCAGCCAAGTCGGGCTAGCGGGGGGGCGAGCAGATACGCAGTATTTT
15 | . | few | TRBJ2-3 | TRBV11-2 | CASSRNLGSTDTQYF | TGTGCCAGCAGCCGGAACCTCGGGAGCACAGATACGCAGTATTTT
15 | TRBD2 | many | TRBJ2-3 | TRBV7-8 | CASSSTSGVTDTQYF | TGTGCCAGCAGCTCGACTAGCGGGGTCACAGATACGCAGTATTTT
11 | . | few | TRBJ2-3 | TRBV20-1 | CSAPWGDTQYF | TGCAGTGCCCCCTGGGGCGATACGCAGTATTTT
12 | . | many | TRBJ1-1 | TRBV12-3/TRBV12-4 | CASSLSSTEAFF | TGTGCCAGCAGTTTATCGAGTACTGAAGCTTTCTTT
16 | TRBD2 | . | TRBJ2-3 | TRBV28 | CASSFSGLAGADTQYF | TGTGCCAGCAGTTTCTCGGGACTAGCGGGGGCAGATACGCAGTATTTT
17 | TRBD1 | many | TRBJ1-2 | TRBV7-2 | CASSLLPDRAIGYGYTF | TGTGCCAGCAGCTTACTCCCCGACAGGGCGATCGGCTATGGCTACACCTTC